This TCR beta chain comes out of a study of T cells in women clearing cervical HPV infection. The assay was immunoSEQ multiplex PCR, and TCRdb's table has in-frame clones only and misses some. Here the sample table reports around 46,000 clones. Germline values: CDR1 SGHDT, CDR2 YYEEEE. The CDR3 consists of 13 residues. A word on this clone: The CDR3 end is not reached by the read, which stops 3 residues before it; the germline J gene fills it in.

The sequencing sample was made of blood buffy coat. The gene calls are TRBV5-6 and TRBJ1-2; TRBD1 matches 8 bases. The receptor was isolated from a woman between 18 and 69 years old with a cervical HPV16 infection that either progressed to CIN3+ or cleared (not recorded which). The part of the CDR3 DNA that was read is TGTGCCAGCAGCACCGGGACAGGTAGGAGC. Translating it yields CASSTGTGRS. The full CDR3 reads CASSTGTGRSYTF.